These T cell receptor beta chains were read from a single sample in a study of memory CD4+ T cells and cytomegalovirus serostatus. Libraries were prepared by immunoSEQ multiplex PCR; TCRdb keeps only in-frame clonotypes and omits some of them. This repertoire shows just over 45,000 clones, under 80% found once; its top ten account for 0.61%. Sequences were obtained from memory CD4+ T cells from blood. These receptors were collected from an adult in good health and CMV-seronegative. The CDR3 runs from the conserved cysteine through the conserved F or W. Fields, in order: CDR3 protein, CDR3 DNA, clone size, V gene, D gene, J gene. The D gene is left open where the match is weak. Some rows have no size entry. The others give once, few or many, or a class for an expanded clone.

CDR3 protein: CASRDRSHGNQPQHF
CDR3 DNA: TGTGCCAGCCGGGACAGGTCCCATGGCAATCAGCCCCAGCATTTT
clone size: few
V gene: TRBV27
D gene: TRBD1
J gene: TRBJ1-5

CDR3 protein: CASSKDGEGFRGNEQFF
CDR3 DNA: TGTGCCAGCAGCAAAGATGGGGAGGGATTTCGGGGAAATGAGCAGTTCTTC
clone size: NA
V gene: TRBV21-1
D gene: NA
J gene: TRBJ2-1

CDR3 protein: CASSEIRGTNYGYTF
CDR3 DNA: TGTGCCAGCAGTGAAATCAGGGGCACTAACTATGGCTACACCTTC
clone size: NA
V gene: TRBV2
D gene: NA
J gene: TRBJ1-2

CDR3 protein: CASRAYGAYEQYF
CDR3 DNA: TGTGCCAGCCGGGCCTACGGCGCCTACGAGCAGTACTTC
clone size: NA
V gene: TRBV2
D gene: NA
J gene: TRBJ2-7

CDR3 protein: CASSPGGHNEQFF
CDR3 DNA: TGTGCCAGCAGCCCGGGAGGTCACAATGAGCAGTTCTTC
clone size: NA
V gene: TRBV7-9
D gene: TRBD2
J gene: TRBJ2-1

CDR3 protein: CASSAESLSYNEQFF
CDR3 DNA: TGTGCCAGCAGTGCTGAATCCCTCTCCTACAATGAGCAGTTCTTC
clone size: once
V gene: TRBV27
D gene: NA
J gene: TRBJ2-1

CDR3 protein: CASTQDLMNTEAFF
CDR3 DNA: TGTGCCAGCACGCAGGACCTTATGAACACTGAAGCTTTCTTT
clone size: NA
V gene: TRBV2
D gene: NA
J gene: TRBJ1-1

CDR3 protein: CASARWNTEAFF
CDR3 DNA: TGTGCCAGCGCACGGTGGAACACTGAAGCTTTCTTT
clone size: NA
V gene: TRBV6-1
D gene: NA
J gene: TRBJ1-1

CDR3 protein: CASSSGQGGNNEQFF
CDR3 DNA: TGTGCCAGCTCATCAGGACAGGGCGGAAACAATGAGCAGTTCTTC
clone size: few
V gene: TRBV18
D gene: TRBD1
J gene: TRBJ2-1

CDR3 protein: CASSILGTASTDTQYF
CDR3 DNA: TGTGCCAGTAGTATCCTCGGGACAGCAAGCACAGATACGCAGTATTTT
clone size: NA
V gene: TRBV19
D gene: TRBD1
J gene: TRBJ2-3

CDR3 protein: CASSKRVNEKLFF
CDR3 DNA: TGTGCCAGCAGCAAGAGGGTGAACGAAAAACTGTTTTTT
clone size: few
V gene: TRBV27
D gene: NA
J gene: TRBJ1-4

CDR3 protein: CASRFGGNEQFF
CDR3 DNA: TGTGCCAGCAGATTCGGGGGCAATGAGCAGTTCTTC
clone size: NA
V gene: TRBV25-1
D gene: NA
J gene: TRBJ2-1

CDR3 protein: CASSLLRTSSNEQFF
CDR3 DNA: TGTGCCAGCAGCTTACTCCGGACCTCAAGCAATGAGCAGTTCTTC
clone size: few
V gene: TRBV7-2
D gene: NA
J gene: TRBJ2-1

CDR3 protein: CASSPTNRDRRNYGYTF
CDR3 DNA: TGCGCCAGCAGCCCAACGAACAGGGACAGGAGAAACTATGGCTACACCTTC
clone size: NA
V gene: TRBV4-1
D gene: TRBD1
J gene: TRBJ1-2

CDR3 protein: CSVEGGTGGYGYTF
CDR3 DNA: TGCAGCGTTGAAGGCGGGACAGGGGGCTATGGCTACACCTTC
clone size: NA
V gene: TRBV29-1
D gene: TRBD1
J gene: TRBJ1-2

CDR3 protein: CASSEQGPSHTIYF
CDR3 DNA: TGTGCCAGCAGTGAGCAGGGGCCATCACACACCATATATTTT
clone size: medium-sized
V gene: TRBV2
D gene: NA
J gene: TRBJ1-3

CDR3 protein: CASSSGTIPLEQYF
CDR3 DNA: TGTGCCAGCAGCTCCGGGACAATCCCCCTCGAGCAGTACTTC
clone size: NA
V gene: TRBV6-5
D gene: NA
J gene: TRBJ2-7

CDR3 protein: CASSYQGGNQPQHF
CDR3 DNA: TGTGCCAGCAGCTACCAGGGCGGTAATCAGCCCCAGCATTTT
clone size: NA
V gene: TRBV7-9
D gene: NA
J gene: TRBJ1-5

CDR3 protein: CASSLGQTSGANVLTF
CDR3 DNA: TGTGCCAGCAGCTTAGGCCAGACCTCTGGGGCCAACGTCCTGACTTTC
clone size: NA
V gene: TRBV11-1
D gene: NA
J gene: TRBJ2-6

CDR3 protein: CASSPLGGSDEQFF
CDR3 DNA: TGTGCCAGCTCACCACTAGGCGGTTCGGATGAGCAGTTCTTC
clone size: NA
V gene: TRBV18
D gene: NA
J gene: TRBJ2-1

CDR3 protein: CASSNNNRFANTGELFF
CDR3 DNA: TGTGCCAGCAGCAATAATAACAGGTTTGCGAACACCGGGGAGCTGTTTTTT
clone size: few
V gene: TRBV5-4
D gene: NA
J gene: TRBJ2-2

CDR3 protein: CASSFSQSFYEQYF
CDR3 DNA: TGTGCCAGCAGCTTCTCCCAGAGCTTCTACGAGCAGTACTTC
clone size: NA
V gene: TRBV7-8
D gene: NA
J gene: TRBJ2-7

CDR3 protein: CASSAPGIQETQYF
CDR3 DNA: TGTGCCAGCAGTGCCCCAGGTATCCAAGAGACCCAGTACTTC
clone size: NA
V gene: TRBV2
D gene: NA
J gene: TRBJ2-5

CDR3 protein: CASSPGGTQYF
CDR3 DNA: TGTGCCAGCAGCCCAGGCGGGACCCAGTACTTC
clone size: NA
V gene: TRBV7-2
D gene: NA
J gene: TRBJ2-5

CDR3 protein: CASSTLDRGYTEAFF
CDR3 DNA: TGTGCCAGCAGTACACTAGACAGGGGGTACACTGAAGCTTTCTTT
clone size: NA
V gene: TRBV25-1
D gene: TRBD1
J gene: TRBJ1-1

CDR3 protein: CASSPTGDTEAFF
CDR3 DNA: TGTGCCAGCAGTCCGACAGGGGACACTGAAGCTTTCTTT
clone size: NA
V gene: TRBV7-2
D gene: TRBD1
J gene: TRBJ1-1

CDR3 protein: CAISGVDSKNQPQHF
CDR3 DNA: TGTGCCATCAGTGGGGTTGACAGCAAGAATCAGCCCCAGCATTTT
clone size: NA
V gene: TRBV10-3
D gene: NA
J gene: TRBJ1-5

CDR3 protein: CASSGERQETQYF
CDR3 DNA: TGTGCCAGCAGCGGGGAGAGGCAAGAGACCCAGTACTTC
clone size: NA
V gene: TRBV11-3
D gene: NA
J gene: TRBJ2-5

CDR3 protein: CASSVSIDTNGEQYF
CDR3 DNA: TGTGCCAGCAGCGTAAGTATTGACACTAATGGGGAGCAGTACTTC
clone size: NA
V gene: TRBV9
D gene: NA
J gene: TRBJ2-7

CDR3 protein: CASSVVPGQGAQTGELFF
CDR3 DNA: TGTGCCAGCAGCGTGGTCCCGGGACAGGGGGCGCAGACCGGGGAGCTGTTTTTT
clone size: few
V gene: TRBV9
D gene: TRBD1
J gene: TRBJ2-2

CDR3 protein: CASSQTGSSYNEQFF
CDR3 DNA: TGTGCCAGCAGTCAAACAGGGTCCTCCTACAATGAGCAGTTCTTC
clone size: NA
V gene: TRBV11-1
D gene: NA
J gene: TRBJ2-1

CDR3 protein: CASSEVQHGYTF
CDR3 DNA: TGTGCCAGCAGTGAAGTTCAGCATGGCTACACCTTC
clone size: NA
V gene: TRBV2
D gene: NA
J gene: TRBJ1-2

CDR3 protein: CASRGYRDQNTEAFF
CDR3 DNA: TGTGCCAGCCGGGGGTACAGGGACCAGAACACTGAAGCTTTCTTT
clone size: NA
V gene: TRBV19
D gene: NA
J gene: TRBJ1-1

CDR3 protein: CASSQDSVRPQHF
CDR3 DNA: TGTGCCAGCAGTCAGGACAGCGTCAGGCCCCAGCATTTT
clone size: NA
V gene: TRBV6-5
D gene: NA
J gene: TRBJ1-5

CDR3 protein: CASSYSEGSYGYTF
CDR3 DNA: TGTGCCAGCAGTTACTCGGAGGGTAGCTATGGCTACACCTTC
clone size: NA
V gene: TRBV6-6
D gene: NA
J gene: TRBJ1-2

CDR3 protein: CASSWVQGAGGELFF
CDR3 DNA: TGTGCCAGCAGCTGGGTGCAGGGGGCTGGCGGGGAGCTGTTTTTT
clone size: NA
V gene: TRBV5-6
D gene: TRBD1
J gene: TRBJ2-2

CDR3 protein: CASSFDVGGANVLTF
CDR3 DNA: TGCGCCAGCAGCTTTGATGTGGGTGGGGCCAACGTCCTGACTTTC
clone size: NA
V gene: TRBV5-1
D gene: NA
J gene: TRBJ2-6

CDR3 protein: CASSPGSSYNEQFF
CDR3 DNA: TGTGCTAGCAGCCCTGGCAGCTCCTACAATGAGCAGTTCTTC
clone size: NA
V gene: TRBV7-7
D gene: NA
J gene: TRBJ2-1

CDR3 protein: CASSGRMNTEAFF
CDR3 DNA: TGTGCCAGCAGCGGACGTATGAACACTGAAGCTTTCTTT
clone size: once
V gene: TRBV7-8
D gene: NA
J gene: TRBJ1-1

CDR3 protein: CASSGVGGFNSPLHF
CDR3 DNA: TGTGCCAGCAGTGGTGTGGGGGGCTTTAATTCACCCCTCCACTTT
clone size: NA
V gene: TRBV25-1
D gene: NA
J gene: TRBJ1-6

CDR3 protein: CASSLGKESKQYF
CDR3 DNA: TGTGCCAGCAGCTTAGGTAAGGAGTCCAAGCAGTACTTC
clone size: NA
V gene: TRBV13
D gene: NA
J gene: TRBJ2-7

CDR3 protein: CASSLVGQENSPLHF
CDR3 DNA: TGTGCCAGCAGCTTAGTGGGACAGGAAAATTCACCCCTCCACTTT
clone size: NA
V gene: TRBV11-2
D gene: TRBD1
J gene: TRBJ1-6

CDR3 protein: CASTGGGGSRTDTQYF
CDR3 DNA: TGCGCCAGCACCGGGGGGGGCGGGTCACGCACAGATACGCAGTATTTT
clone size: NA
V gene: TRBV5-1
D gene: TRBD2
J gene: TRBJ2-3

CDR3 protein: CARMGQEYTEAFF
CDR3 DNA: TGTGCCAGGATGGGACAGGAATACACTGAAGCTTTCTTT
clone size: NA
V gene: TRBV6-5
D gene: TRBD1
J gene: TRBJ1-1

CDR3 protein: CASSSTGTGVETQYF
CDR3 DNA: TGTGCCAGCAGCTCCACCGGGACAGGGGTGGAGACCCAGTACTTC
clone size: NA
V gene: TRBV7-2
D gene: TRBD1
J gene: TRBJ2-5

CDR3 protein: CASSQDGQGGTEAFF
CDR3 DNA: TGTGCCAGCAGCCAAGATGGGCAGGGGGGGACTGAAGCTTTCTTT
clone size: few
V gene: TRBV4-2
D gene: TRBD1
J gene: TRBJ1-1

CDR3 protein: CASSFGGQGTGELFF
CDR3 DNA: TGTGCCAGCAGCTTTGGGGGACAGGGGACCGGGGAGCTGTTTTTT
clone size: NA
V gene: TRBV12-1
D gene: NA
J gene: TRBJ2-2

CDR3 protein: CASSRIYSQMGSTDTQYF
CDR3 DNA: TGTGCCAGCAGCCGAATTTATTCCCAAATGGGGTCCACAGATACGCAGTATTTT
clone size: NA
V gene: TRBV5-6
D gene: NA
J gene: TRBJ2-3

CDR3 protein: CASSLAGGDGYTF
CDR3 DNA: TGTGCCAGCAGCTTAGCAGGGGGAGATGGCTACACCTTC
clone size: NA
V gene: TRBV7-6
D gene: NA
J gene: TRBJ1-2

CDR3 protein: CASSLAPGAGETQYF
CDR3 DNA: TGTGCCAGCAGCTTAGCCCCGGGGGCCGGTGAGACCCAGTACTTC
clone size: NA
V gene: TRBV7-2
D gene: NA
J gene: TRBJ2-5

CDR3 protein: CASSLPGLEQYF
CDR3 DNA: TGTGCCAGCAGCTTACCGGGACTAGAGCAGTACTTC
clone size: NA
V gene: TRBV7-2
D gene: TRBD2
J gene: TRBJ2-7

CDR3 protein: CASSYDAGSTNEKLFF
CDR3 DNA: TGTGCCAGCAGTTACGATGCGGGATCAACTAATGAAAAACTGTTTTTT
clone size: few
V gene: TRBV6-5
D gene: NA
J gene: TRBJ1-4

CDR3 protein: CASHRDRNQPQHF
CDR3 DNA: TGTGCCAGCCACCGGGACAGAAATCAGCCCCAGCATTTT
clone size: few
V gene: TRBV2
D gene: TRBD1
J gene: TRBJ1-5

CDR3 protein: CASSLYMNTEAFF
CDR3 DNA: TGTGCCAGCAGTCTGTACATGAACACTGAAGCTTTCTTT
clone size: few
V gene: TRBV7-3
D gene: NA
J gene: TRBJ1-1

CDR3 protein: CASSPRQQMNTEAFF
CDR3 DNA: TGTGCCAGCAGCCCTCGACAGCAAATGAACACTGAAGCTTTCTTT
clone size: NA
V gene: TRBV9
D gene: NA
J gene: TRBJ1-1

CDR3 protein: CASSGGQGANYGYTF
CDR3 DNA: TGTGCCAGCAGTGGAGGACAGGGGGCGAACTATGGCTACACCTTC
clone size: NA
V gene: TRBV6-5
D gene: TRBD1
J gene: TRBJ1-2

CDR3 protein: CASSTGVGYYQPQHF
CDR3 DNA: TGTGCCAGCAGCACAGGGGTAGGGTATTATCAGCCCCAGCATTTT
clone size: NA
V gene: TRBV11-2
D gene: TRBD1
J gene: TRBJ1-5